This T cell receptor beta chain was recorded in a study of blood T cells in healthy people across ages. From germline, CDR1 is MNHNS and CDR2 SASEGT. The CDR3 has 15 residues. J was trimmed by 4 bases and V by 0 bases; bases with no gene match: 3. A second 7 to 11 cycle PCR used barcoded and J-beta primers. TCRdb fed the 5' RACE reads into MiXCR, producing one record per CDR3 protein. The sample yields roughly 800,000 distinct CDR3 sequences, 58% seen once. This receptor was obtained from a man aged 30 to 45 in good health. The source material was blood. J is TRBJ2-4 and V is TRBV6-1; TRBD1 aligns across 7 bases. CDR3 nucleotides: TGTGCCAGCAGTGAAGCAGGGACAGCAAAAAACATTCAGTACTTC. It encodes CASSEAGTAKNIQYF.